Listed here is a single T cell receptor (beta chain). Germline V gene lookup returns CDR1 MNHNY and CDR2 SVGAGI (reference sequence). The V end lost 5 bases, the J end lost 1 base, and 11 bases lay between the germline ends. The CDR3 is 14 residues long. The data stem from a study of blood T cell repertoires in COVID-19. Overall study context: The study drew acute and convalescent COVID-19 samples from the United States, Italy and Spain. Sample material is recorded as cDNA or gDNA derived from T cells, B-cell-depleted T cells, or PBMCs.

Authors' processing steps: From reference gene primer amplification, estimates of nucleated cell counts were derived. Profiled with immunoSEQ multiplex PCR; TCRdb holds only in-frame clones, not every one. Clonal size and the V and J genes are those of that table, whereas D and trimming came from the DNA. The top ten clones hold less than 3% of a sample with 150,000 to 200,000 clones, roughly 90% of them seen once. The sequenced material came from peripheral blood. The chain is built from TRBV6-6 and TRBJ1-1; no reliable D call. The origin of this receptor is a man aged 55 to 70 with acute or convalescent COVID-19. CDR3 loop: CASSPRPRNTEAFF. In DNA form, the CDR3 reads TGTGCCAGCAGTCCCCGTCCCCGGAACACTGAAGCTTTCTTT.